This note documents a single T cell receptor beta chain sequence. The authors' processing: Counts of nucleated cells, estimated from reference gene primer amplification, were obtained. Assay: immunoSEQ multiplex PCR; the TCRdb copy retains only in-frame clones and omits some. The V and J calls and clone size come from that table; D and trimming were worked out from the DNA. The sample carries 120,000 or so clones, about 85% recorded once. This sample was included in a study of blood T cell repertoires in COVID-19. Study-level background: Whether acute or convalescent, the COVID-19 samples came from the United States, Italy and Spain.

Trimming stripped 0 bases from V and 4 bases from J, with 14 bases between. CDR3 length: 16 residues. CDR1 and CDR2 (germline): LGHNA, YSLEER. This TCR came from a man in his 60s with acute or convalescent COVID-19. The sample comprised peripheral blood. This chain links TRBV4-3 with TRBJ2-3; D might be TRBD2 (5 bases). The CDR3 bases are TGCGCCAGCAGCCAAGATTGGCTCCCCGGGGCAGATACGCAGTATTTT. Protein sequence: CASSQDWLPGADTQYF.